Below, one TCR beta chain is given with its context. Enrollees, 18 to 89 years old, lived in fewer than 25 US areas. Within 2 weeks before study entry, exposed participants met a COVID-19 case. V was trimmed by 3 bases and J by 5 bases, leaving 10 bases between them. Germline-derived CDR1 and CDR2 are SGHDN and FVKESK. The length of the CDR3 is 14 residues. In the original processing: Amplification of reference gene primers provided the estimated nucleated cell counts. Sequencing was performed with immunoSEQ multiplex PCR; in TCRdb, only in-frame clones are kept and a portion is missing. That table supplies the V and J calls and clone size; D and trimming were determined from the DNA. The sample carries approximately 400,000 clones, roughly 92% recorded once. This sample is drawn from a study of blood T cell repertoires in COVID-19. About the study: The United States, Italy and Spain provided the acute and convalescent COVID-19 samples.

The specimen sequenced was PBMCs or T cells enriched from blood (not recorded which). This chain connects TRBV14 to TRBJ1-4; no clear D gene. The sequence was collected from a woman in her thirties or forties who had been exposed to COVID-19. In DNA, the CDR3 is TGTGCCAGCAGCCACCTAGATGGCAATGAAAAACTGTTTTTT. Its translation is CASSHLDGNEKLFF.